The entry below describes one TCR beta chain. Thawed PBMCs were FACS-sorted into unstimulated CD4+CD25+CD127- regulatory T cells, CD4+CD25- non-regulatory cells, CD4 and CD8 cells. This sample was taken from a study of Tregs in tolerant kidney transplant recipients. Study-wide background: Recipients received nonmyeloablative bone marrow transplants from related graft donors, with transient mixed chimerism.

The germline CDR1 and CDR2 sequences are MGHDK and SYGVNS. There are 14 residues in the CDR3. V was pared by 2 bases and J by 2 bases, with 8 bases between. The data were produced by immunoSEQ multiplex PCR, yet TCRdb's version contains in-frame clones alone and is incomplete. Of about 73,000 clones in the sample, around 93% were seen once. The rearrangement joins TRBV25-1 to TRBJ2-3, with D possibly being TRBD1 (6 bases). Sequences were derived from Tregs from blood, sampled before the transplant. The receptor's source is a human donor who received a combined kidney and bone marrow transplant. The CDR3, as DNA: TGTGCCAGCAGTGAACGACAGGCCACAGATACGCAGTATTTT. Translation: CASSERQATDTQYF.